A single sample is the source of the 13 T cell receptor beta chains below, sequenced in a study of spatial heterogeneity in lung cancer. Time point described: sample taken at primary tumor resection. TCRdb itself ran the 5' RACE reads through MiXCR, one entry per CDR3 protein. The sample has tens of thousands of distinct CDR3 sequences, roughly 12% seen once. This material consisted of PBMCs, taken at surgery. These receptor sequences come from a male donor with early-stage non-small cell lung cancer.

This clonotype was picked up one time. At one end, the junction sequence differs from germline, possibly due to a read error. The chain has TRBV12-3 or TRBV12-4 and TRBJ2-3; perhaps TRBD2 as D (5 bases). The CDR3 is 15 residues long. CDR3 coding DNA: TGTGCCAGCAGTTTAGTCTCTTCTAGCACAGATACGCGGTATTTT. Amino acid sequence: CASSLVSSSTDTRYF.

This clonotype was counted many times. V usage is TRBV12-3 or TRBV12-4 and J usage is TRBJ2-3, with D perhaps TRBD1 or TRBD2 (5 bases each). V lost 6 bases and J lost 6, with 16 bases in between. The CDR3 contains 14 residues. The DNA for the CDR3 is TGTGCCAGCAGAACCGGGACCCCGAAGGATACGCAGTATTTT. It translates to CASRTGTPKDTQYF.

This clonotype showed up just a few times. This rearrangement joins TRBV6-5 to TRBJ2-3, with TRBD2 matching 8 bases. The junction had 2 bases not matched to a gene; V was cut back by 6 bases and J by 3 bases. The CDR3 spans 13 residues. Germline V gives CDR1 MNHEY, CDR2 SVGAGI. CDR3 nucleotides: TGTGCCAGCAGGACTAGCGTAACAGATACGCAGTATTTT. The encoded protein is CASRTSVTDTQYF.

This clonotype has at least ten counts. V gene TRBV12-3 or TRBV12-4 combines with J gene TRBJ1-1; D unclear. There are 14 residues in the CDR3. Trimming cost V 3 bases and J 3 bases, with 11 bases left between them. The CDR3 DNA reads TGTGCCAGCAGTTTGGGTGGTGGAGACACTGAAGCTTTCTTT. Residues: CASSLGGGDTEAFF.

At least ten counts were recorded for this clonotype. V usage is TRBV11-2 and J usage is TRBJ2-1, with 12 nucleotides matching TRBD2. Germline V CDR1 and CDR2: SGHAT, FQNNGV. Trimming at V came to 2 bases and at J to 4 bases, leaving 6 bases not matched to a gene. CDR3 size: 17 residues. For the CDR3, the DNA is TGTGCCAGCAGCTTAACACTAGCGGGGGGCCAGTACAATGAGCAGTTCTTC. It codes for CASSLTLAGGQYNEQFF.

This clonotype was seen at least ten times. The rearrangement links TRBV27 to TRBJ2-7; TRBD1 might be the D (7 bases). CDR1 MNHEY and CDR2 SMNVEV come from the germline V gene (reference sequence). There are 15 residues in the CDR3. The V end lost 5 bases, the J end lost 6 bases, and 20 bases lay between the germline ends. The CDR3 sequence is CASSPSGGRILEQYF. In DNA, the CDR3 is TGTGCCAGCAGTCCGTCAGGGGGGAGGATACTCGAGCAGTACTTC.

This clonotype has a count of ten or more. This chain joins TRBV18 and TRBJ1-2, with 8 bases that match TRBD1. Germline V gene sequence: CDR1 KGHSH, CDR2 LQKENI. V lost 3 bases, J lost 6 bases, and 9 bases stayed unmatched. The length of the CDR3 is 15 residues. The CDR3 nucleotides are TGTGCCAGCTCACCCCCGTCACAGGGGGTGGATGGCTACACCTTC. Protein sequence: CASSPPSQGVDGYTF.

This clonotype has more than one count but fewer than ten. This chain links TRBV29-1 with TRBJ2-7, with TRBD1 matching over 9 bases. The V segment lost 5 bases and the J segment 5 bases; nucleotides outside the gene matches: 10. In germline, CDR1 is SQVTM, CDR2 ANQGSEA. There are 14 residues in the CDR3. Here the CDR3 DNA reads TGCAGCGTTCGGAACAGGGGGCAATTTCACGAGCAGTACTTC. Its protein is CSVRNRGQFHEQYF.

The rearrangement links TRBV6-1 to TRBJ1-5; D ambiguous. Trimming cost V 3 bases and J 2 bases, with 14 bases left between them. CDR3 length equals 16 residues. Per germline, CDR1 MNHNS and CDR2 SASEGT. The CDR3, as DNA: TGTGCCAGCAGTGAGGACCCTCCCCGGGGCAATCAGCCCCAGCATTTT. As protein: CASSEDPPRGNQPQHF.

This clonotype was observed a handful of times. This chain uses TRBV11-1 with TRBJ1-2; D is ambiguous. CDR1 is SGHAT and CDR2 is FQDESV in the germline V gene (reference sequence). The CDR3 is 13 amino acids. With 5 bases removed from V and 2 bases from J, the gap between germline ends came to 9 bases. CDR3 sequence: CASSPMENYGYTF. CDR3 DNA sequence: TGTGCCAGCAGCCCGATGGAGAACTATGGCTACACCTTC.

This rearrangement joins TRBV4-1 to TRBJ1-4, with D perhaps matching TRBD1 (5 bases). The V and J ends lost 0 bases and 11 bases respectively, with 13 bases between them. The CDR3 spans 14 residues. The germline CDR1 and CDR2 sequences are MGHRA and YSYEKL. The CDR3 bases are TGCGCCAGCAGCCAAGAACCGACAGCGAGTAAACTGTTTTTT. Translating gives CASSQEPTASKLFF.

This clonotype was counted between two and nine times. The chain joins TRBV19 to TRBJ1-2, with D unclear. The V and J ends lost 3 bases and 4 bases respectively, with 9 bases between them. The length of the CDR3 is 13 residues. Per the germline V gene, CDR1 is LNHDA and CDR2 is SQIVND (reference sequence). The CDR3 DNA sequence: TGTGCCAGTAGTATCCCCAGGTCCTATGGCTACACCTTC. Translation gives CASSIPRSYGYTF. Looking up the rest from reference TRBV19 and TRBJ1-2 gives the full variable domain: DGGITQSPKYLFRKEGQNVTLSCEQNLNHDAMYWYRQDPGQGLRLIYYSQIVNDFQKGDIAEGYSVSREKKESFPLTVTSAQKNPTAFYLCASSIPRSYGYTFGSGTRLTVV.

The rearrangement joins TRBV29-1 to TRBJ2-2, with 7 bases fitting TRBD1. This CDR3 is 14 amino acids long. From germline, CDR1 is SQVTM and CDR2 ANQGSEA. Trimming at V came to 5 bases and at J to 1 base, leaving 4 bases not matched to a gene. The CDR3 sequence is CSVSGQRNTGELFF. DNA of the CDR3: TGCAGCGTTTCGGGACAGAGGAACACCGGGGAGCTGTTTTTT.